The 17 T cell receptor beta chains in this list originate from one sample, sequenced in a study of cytomegalovirus exposure and HLA in healthy donors (dated by TCRdb to 2015 to 2018). Receptor libraries were prepared by the immunoSEQ multiplex PCR assay. For the multiplex PCR, a mixture combining 60 forward primers for TCR Vbeta segments and 13 reverse primers for TCR Jbeta segments was used. Held by TCRdb, this immuneACCESS table contains in-frame sequences only and omits some clones. Under half of the omission traces to an unresolved V gene where checked; the cause of the rest is unknown. The sample includes more than 110,000 clones, with 70% to 80% observed a single time. The ten top clones hold approximately 4% of the sample. Sequencing input: PBMCs. All receptors derive from a young man in good health and CMV-seronegative.

J is TRBJ1-1 and V is TRBV28; no clear D. The CDR3 totals 13 residues. Between the trimmed V and J ends, which lost 3 bases and 0 bases, there was a span of 5 bases. The V gene's germline CDR1 is MDHEN and CDR2 SYDVKM. The CDR3 nucleotides are TGTGCCAGCAGTTTCCAGGTGAACACTGAAGCTTTCTTT. This encodes CASSFQVNTEAFF. The full variable domain, rest sourced from reference TRBV28 and TRBJ1-1, is DVKVTQSSRYLVKRTGEKVFLECVQDMDHENMFWYRQDPGLGLRLIYFSYDVKMKEKGDIPEGYSVSREKKERFSLILESASTNQTSMYLCASSFQVNTEAFFGQGTRLTVV.

The chain carries TRBV4-2 and TRBJ1-6; D is ambiguous. There are 15 residues in the CDR3. The germline gives CDR1 LGHNA, CDR2 YNFKEQ. V dropped 0 bases and J dropped 7 bases, with 10 bases sitting between them. This CDR3 is CASSQEDSGNSPLHF. The CDR3 nucleotides are TGTGCCAGCAGCCAAGAGGACTCGGGGAATTCACCCCTCCACTTT.

The chain employs TRBV7-2 and TRBJ2-3; no clear D. The V end lost 5 bases, the J end lost 1 base, and 10 bases lay between the germline ends. The CDR3 is 14 amino acids. The germline gives CDR1 SGHTA, CDR2 FQGNSA. The CDR3 here is CASSPVSRTDTQYF. The CDR3 DNA sequence: TGTGCCAGCAGCCCTGTATCCCGCACAGATACGCAGTATTTT.

Of note for this clone: One base away lies a much larger clone, so this may be a sequencing read error. The J gene is TRBJ2-7, the V gene TRBV7-7; 11 bases fit TRBD2. The V gene end was trimmed by 4 bases and the J gene end by 2 bases; junction bases not matched to a gene: 1. The CDR3 is 14 residues long. Germline lookup yields CDR1 SSHAT and CDR2 FNYEAQ (reference sequence). CDR3 nucleotides: TGTGCCAGCAGCTCGGGACTAGCGGCCTACGAGCAGTACTTC. It is translated as CASSSGLAAYEQYF.

This CDR3 is CASINLYSSYNEQFF. In DNA, the CDR3 is TGTGCCAGCATAAACCTGTATAGCTCCTACAATGAGCAGTTCTTC. The chain employs TRBV27 and TRBJ2-1; D not resolved. The germline V gene encodes CDR1 MNHEY and CDR2 SMNVEV (reference sequence). V lost 7 bases, J lost 0 bases, and 13 bases lay in between. This CDR3 contains 15 residues.

J is TRBJ2-3 and V is TRBV4-1; 11 bases align to TRBD2. The V gene end was trimmed by 6 bases and the J gene end by 0 bases; junction bases not matched to a gene: 8. CDR3 length: 17 residues. Germline CDR1 reads MGHRA; CDR2 reads YSYEKL. CDR3 loop: CASRRDRTSGSTDTQYF. In DNA form, the CDR3 reads TGCGCCAGCAGGAGAGATCGGACTAGCGGGAGCACAGATACGCAGTATTTT.

The gene calls are TRBV6-5 and TRBJ2-3, with 9 nucleotides matching TRBD2. Germline V CDR1 and CDR2: MNHEY, SVGAGI. The CDR3 loop spans 15 amino acids. V dropped 4 bases and J dropped 3; count of bases not matched to a gene: 5. The CDR3 reads CASSSNLAGTDTQYF. CDR3 nucleotide sequence: TGTGCCAGCAGTTCCAACCTAGCGGGGACAGATACGCAGTATTTT.

The chain joins TRBV7-6 to TRBJ1-1; tentative D call: TRBD1 (5 bases). Germline CDR1 SGHVS, CDR2 FNYEAQ. Trimming left V 0 bases short and J 9 bases short, with 14 bases between. This CDR3 comprises 14 residues. Here the CDR3 reads CASSLAPTVDQAFF. In DNA form, the CDR3 reads TGTGCCAGCAGCTTAGCCCCGACAGTCGATCAAGCTTTCTTT.

This chain uses TRBV5-6 with TRBJ2-5; D might be TRBD1 (6 bases). The better agreement between TRBJ2-7 and the DNA end casts doubt on the J call. CDR1 is SGHDT, CDR2 YYEEEE, per germline. The CDR3 runs to 15 residues. CDR3 in amino acids: CASSLGGLRHYEQYF. The CDR3 coding sequence is TGTGCCAGCAGCTTGGGGGGGCTGAGGCACTACGAGCAGTACTTC.

This chain uses TRBV7-8 with TRBJ2-7; the match to TRBD2 covers 13 bases. The trim removed 1 base at V and 1 base at J, leaving 13 bases unmatched. Germline V gives CDR1 SGHVS, CDR2 FQNEAQ. CDR3 length equals 20 residues. The DNA of the CDR3 is TGTGCCAGCAGCTTAGGGCTTGGGGGGACTAGCGGGATCGTTTCCTACGAGCAGTACTTC. Its translation is CASSLGLGGTSGIVSYEQYF.

The chain employs TRBV4-1 and TRBJ2-7, with 7 bases fitting TRBD1. Germline CDR1 and CDR2: MGHRA and YSYEKL. With V trimmed by 0 bases and J by 2 bases, 7 bases remained unmatched. The CDR3 is 16 residues long. The CDR3 spells CASSQDVNRGTYEQYF. CDR3 nucleotide sequence: TGCGCCAGCAGCCAAGATGTAAACAGGGGTACCTACGAGCAGTACTTC.

This clone has just a few counts. The rearrangement joins TRBV14 to TRBJ1-2, with TRBD1 matching 7 bases. V shed 4 bases and J 4 bases; nucleotides not matched to a gene: 6. CDR3 length: 14 amino acids. Germline V gene lookup returns CDR1 SGHDN and CDR2 FVKESK. The CDR3 here is CASSPYDRAYGYTF. CDR3 sequence (DNA): TGTGCCAGCAGCCCGTACGACAGGGCCTATGGCTACACCTTC.

This chain uses TRBV5-1 with TRBJ2-5, with 8 bases identical to TRBD2. The junction had 2 bases not matched to a gene; V was cut back by 6 bases and J by 1 base. Germline V gene data show CDR1 as SGHRS and CDR2 as YFSETQ. This CDR3 is built from 13 residues. CDR3 DNA sequence: TGCGCCAGCACTCTAGCGGGCCAAGAGACCCAGTACTTC. Its protein is CASTLAGQETQYF.

In its sample, this clone was seen a few times. This chain uses TRBV5-1 with TRBJ1-1; TRBD1 agrees at 10 bases. V gave up 4 bases and J gave up 2 bases; unmatched junction bases: 14. In germline, CDR1 is SGHRS, CDR2 YFSETQ. CDR3 length: 18 residues. In DNA, the CDR3 is TGCGCCAGCAGCCCTCAAGGACCGGGACAGGGGTCTAACACTGAAGCTTTCTTT. Protein sequence: CASSPQGPGQGSNTEAFF.

The J gene is TRBJ2-5, the V gene TRBV5-4; D is perhaps TRBD1 (6 bases). Germline V gives CDR1 SGHNT, CDR2 YYREEE (reference sequence). This CDR3 is 15 amino acids long. The V gene lost 0 bases and the J gene lost 4 bases, with 13 bases spanning the gap. CDR3 sequence reads: CASSLAARGRETQYF. CDR3 DNA sequence: TGTGCCAGCAGCTTGGCCGCCAGGGGACGAGAGACCCAGTACTTC.

The V and J genes are TRBV6-1 and TRBJ1-4; 7 bases align to TRBD1. The CDR3 extends over 15 amino acids. J was trimmed by 7 bases and V by 6 bases; bases with no gene match: 11. Germline CDR1 MNHNS, CDR2 SASEGT. CDR3 amino acids: CASRGPGTATEKLFF. The CDR3 DNA reads TGTGCCAGCAGGGGGCCCGGGACAGCCACTGAAAAACTGTTTTTT.

The genes are TRBV7-2 and TRBJ2-3; no reliable D call. The CDR3 is 12 amino acids. V was pared by 4 bases and J by 6 bases, with 8 bases between. In germline, CDR1 is SGHTA, CDR2 FQGNSA. CDR3 region: CASSSSVDTQYF. CDR3 coding DNA: TGTGCCAGCAGCTCCAGCGTGGATACGCAGTATTTT.